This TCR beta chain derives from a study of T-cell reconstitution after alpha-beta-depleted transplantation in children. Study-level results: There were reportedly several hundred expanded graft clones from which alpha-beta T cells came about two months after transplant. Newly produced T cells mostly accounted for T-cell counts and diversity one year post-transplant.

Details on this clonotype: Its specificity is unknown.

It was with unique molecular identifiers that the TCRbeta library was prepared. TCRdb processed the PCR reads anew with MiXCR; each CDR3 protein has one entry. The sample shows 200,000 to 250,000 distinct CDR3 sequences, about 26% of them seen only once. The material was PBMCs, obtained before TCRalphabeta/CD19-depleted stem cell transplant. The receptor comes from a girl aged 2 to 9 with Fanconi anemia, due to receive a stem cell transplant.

This CDR3 is CASSQGVPGLAGREQFF. CDR3 in DNA: TGTGCCAGCAGCCAAGGGGTGCCGGGACTAGCGGGGAGGGAGCAGTTCTTC. The chain combines TRBV4-2 with TRBJ2-1, with TRBD2 matching 13 bases. Germline CDR1 and CDR2: LGHNA and YNFKEQ. V was clipped by 1 base and J by 10 bases; unmatched bases: 10. The CDR3 sequence is 17 residues long.